This T cell receptor (beta chain) comes out of a study of T cell repertoires in cytomegalovirus infection. TCRdb processed the reads anew with MiXCR; each CDR3 protein has one entry. The data hold about 35,000 distinct CDR3 sequences, with 40% to 65% observed a single time. This clonotype turned up a few times. Its matching antigen is unknown. This CDR3 comprises 16 residues. Germline loops: CDR1 DFQATT, CDR2 SNEGSKA (reference sequence). Trimming took 4 bases from V and 0 from J, leaving 17 bases between them. The TCR sequence derives from a human donor in good health (CMV status not recorded). Some clones in this sample may be carry-over from other donors' samples. Source: CD8+ T cells from cultured PBMCs, taken from culture after CMV antigen stimulation. V gene TRBV20-1 combines with J gene TRBJ2-3, with D maybe TRBD2 (5 bases). The CDR3 here is CSATPPEGVSTDTQYF. For the CDR3, the DNA is TGCAGTGCTACCCCCCCTGAGGGCGTGAGCACAGATACGCAGTATTTT.